This T cell receptor (beta chain) was captured in a study of blood T cells in healthy people across ages (dated by TCRdb to 2013 to 2016). General notes on the study: In model experiments, template switching captured about one uniquely barcoded TCR beta cDNA molecule for every two T cells. The study measured age-related changes in TCR beta repertoire diversity using deep sequencing normalized with unique cDNA molecular identifiers. The donors were divided into four age groups: young (average 16 years), middle-aged (roughly 42), aged (approximately 64) and long-lived (roughly 88). To avoid experimental bias, donors of different ages were spread randomly across the sequencing lanes. The study analyzed two additional independent replicas of 1 million unique cDNA reads from the same blood draw for two donors, one aged 18 to 30 and one aged 80 or older.

To prepare the library, 5' RACE was applied. Sequencing took place on an Illumina HiSeq 2500. A second PCR of roughly 7 to 11 cycles was performed with a sample-barcoded 5' primer and a J-beta primer mix. A unique molecular identifier was introduced onto each TCR beta cDNA molecule by a template-switch 5' adaptor carrying 12 random nucleotides. At least 3 million CDR3-containing paired-end reads were obtained from each sample. First-strand cDNA was synthesized from all RNA with the Mint cDNA synthesis kit, primed by a TRBC-specific oligonucleotide. Following uracil-DNA glycosylase treatment, a first 18-cycle PCR with universal primers M1SS and BC2_uni_R was performed on all cDNA. As for how the authors treated the data: For normalization, 1 million high-quality reads were randomly selected from each sample, with every read carrying a distinct molecular identifier. Reads with shared molecular identifiers were discarded instead of being binned into consensus sequences. MiTCR, run with a Q25 quality threshold and the strictest error-elimination algorithm, handled CDR3 identification, clonotype clustering and error correction. A nonparametric unseen species model with Euler transformation was used to estimate lower-bound total TCR beta diversity. TCRdb itself trimmed the public reads at Q25 with fastp, ran MiXCR and retained productive beta chains. Each CDR3 protein gets just one entry, which takes the most common genes and DNA from the rows behind it. These V and J calls are TCRdb output, not the study's own analysis. Across this sample there are more than 550,000 distinct CDR3 sequences, with about 24% seen only once. Jointly, the top ten make up about 20% of the sample.

The study at large found these results: Since profiling was done on bulk unsorted PBMCs, naive and antigen-experienced compartments could not be conclusively compared. Donor CMV infection status was unknown, potentially confounding age-related changes in expanded clonotypes. Compared with the aged group, the long-lived group had more naive CD4+ T cells, fewer expanded clones and increased TCR diversity, a pattern suggesting age selection. Observed TCR beta diversity per million T cells fell roughly linearly with age, and a significant reduction was already apparent by age around 40. Estimates of total diversity based on one million sequenced T cells were considered lower bounds and underestimates. Observed TCR beta diversity correlated strongly with the percentage of naive T cells measured by flow cytometry.

Ten or more counts support this clonotype. Its antigen specificity is not known. The record has no base qualities; no much larger clone is one base away. The CDR3 covers 13 residues, taking in both the cysteine and the phenylalanine. Just CDR3 DNA is preserved here, 39 bases in frame from base 1. Sequences DFQATT (CDR1) and SNEGSKA (CDR2) are obtained from the germline V gene (reference sequence). V ends up 4 bases short and J 8 bases short, with an unmatched junction base count of 4. The roughly 39 donors, aged about 6 to 95 years, were systemically healthy Caucasian individuals from Russia. Each donor gave around 9.9 milliliters of peripheral blood, collected into EDTA-treated Vacutainer tubes. Ficoll-Paque density-gradient centrifugation was used to isolate PBMCs, with at least 6 million per sample. Total RNA was extracted from PBMCs with Trizol reagent, with at least 5 micrograms obtained per sample. Naive CD45RAhigh/CD27high T cell percentages were measured by flow cytometry on a PBMC aliquot from every donor.

The source is a man aged 65 to 79 in good health. The sequenced sample consisted of blood. This sequence uses TRBV20-1 and TRBJ2-3; 12 junctional bases match TRBD2. DNA sequence: TGCAGTGCTACTAGCGGGGGGGCTCGTACGCAGTATTTT. Its product reads: CSATSGGARTQYF.